The following is a T cell receptor (beta chain) sequence with its context. The data are from a study of blood T cell repertoires in COVID-19. The wider study: Whether acute or convalescent, the COVID-19 samples came from the United States, Italy and Spain. PBMCs, B-cell-depleted T cells, or T cells were the source of the cDNA or gDNA that made up the material.

The CDR3 runs to 15 residues. V lost 3 bases to trimming and J lost 3 bases; unmatched junction nucleotides: 5. Germline loops: CDR1 SNHLY, CDR2 FYNNEI. Original data processing: Researchers report that nucleated cell counts were estimated from reference gene primer amplification. Profiled with immunoSEQ multiplex PCR; TCRdb holds only in-frame clones, not every one. The DNA gave D and trimming, while V, J and clone size come from that table. The table has about 140,000 clones, roughly 84% seen once. The receptor was isolated from a woman aged 55-70 years with acute or convalescent COVID-19. The specimen was peripheral blood. V is TRBV2 and J is TRBJ2-5; 9 nucleotides align to TRBD2. CDR3 coding DNA: TGTGCCAGCAGTGATCTTTGGACTAGCGAAGAGACCCAGTACTTC. It is translated as CASSDLWTSEETQYF.